Presented here are 5 T cell receptor beta chains from one specimen sequenced in a study of T cells in Graves' hyperthyroidism and ophthalmopathy (dated by TCRdb to the late 2010s). The library was generated by multiplex PCR. Sequencer: Illumina HiSeq 2000. TCR beta CDR3 regions were amplified from RNA transcripts. For the first round of RT-PCR on the TCR CDR3, the HTBI primer set was used together with the Qiagen OneStep RT-PCR kit. The public reads were quality trimmed at Q25 with fastp and then assembled into clones with MiXCR by TCRdb, keeping productive beta chains. Identical CDR3 protein sequences are pooled into one entry, listed with their most common genes and DNA. Recorded for this sample are about 560,000 distinct CDR3 sequences; roughly 50% of them occurred a single time. 6.5% to 9% of the sample comes from the top ten. The sequencing input was peripheral blood or thyroid tissue (not recorded which). Receptors originate from a woman aged 18-29 years with Graves' hyperthyroidism. Donor details come from another sample of the same person, matched by shared clones.

Only a few counts were recorded for this clonotype. This sequence joins TRBV11-2 and TRBJ2-7; 12 bases fit TRBD1. Germline V gene lookup returns CDR1 SGHAT and CDR2 FQNNGV. V trimming: 3 bases; J trimming: 4 bases; junction bases outside the gene matches: 4. The CDR3 sequence is 15 residues long. Written as DNA, the CDR3 is TGTGCCAGCAGCTTGGGACAGGGGGCGTTTTACGAGCAGTACTTC. Protein product: CASSLGQGAFYEQYF.

This clonotype has at least ten counts. This chain uses TRBV2 with TRBJ1-5; D gene uncertain. The CDR3 runs 13 residues. Trimming left V 6 bases short and J 3 bases short, with 9 bases between. Germline V gene data show CDR1 as SNHLY and CDR2 as FYNNEI. Written as DNA, the CDR3 is TGTGCCAGCAGCTTAACGCCCAATCAGCCCCAGCATTTT. Its translation is CASSLTPNQPQHF.

This clonotype has a single count. A clone one base away is much larger, so this may be a read error. The rearrangement uses TRBV11-1 and TRBJ1-6, with 7 bases that match TRBD1. The CDR3 totals 14 residues. CDR1 and CDR2 from the germline V gene are SGHAT and FQDESV (reference sequence). J lost 9 bases, V lost 6 bases, and 8 bases had no gene match. The CDR3 loop is CASSDRTGFSPLHF. The CDR3 DNA is TGTGCCAGCAGTGACAGGACAGGTTTTTCACCCCTCCACTTT.

This clonotype was seen a few times. V usage is TRBV14 and J usage is TRBJ1-1; D not resolved. This CDR3 contains 15 residues. Trimming shortened V by 0 bases and J by 1 base, and 9 bases separated the two germline ends. Germline V gene data show CDR1 as SGHDN and CDR2 as FVKESK. CDR3: CASSQDLGKNTEAFF. As DNA, the CDR3 is TGTGCCAGCAGCCAAGATCTGGGTAAGAACACTGAAGCTTTCTTT.

This clonotype was detected a few times. V is TRBV7-8 and J is TRBJ1-1, with D hard to call. This CDR3 spans 13 amino acids. The V and J ends lost 6 bases and 1 base respectively, with 9 bases between them. The germline gives CDR1 SGHVS, CDR2 FQNEAQ. The CDR3 bases are TGTGCCAGCAGGGGCCGTGCGAACACTGAAGCTTTCTTT. Protein product: CASRGRANTEAFF.